This T cell receptor beta chain was sequenced in a study of blood T cells in healthy people across ages. Overall study results and limits: It was the long-lived donors that had more naive CD4+ cells and higher diversity than aged donors.

The germline V gene has CDR1 SGHAT and CDR2 FQNNGV. CDR3 length: 13 residues. The germline V and J ends were trimmed by 5 bases and 4 bases, with 11 bases remaining between them. A second PCR of about 7 to 12 cycles used a sample-barcoded 5' primer and a J-beta primer mix. TCRdb passed the 5' RACE reads through MiXCR, listing each CDR3 protein once. Of 650,000 to 800,000 distinct CDR3 sequences listed, roughly half are singletons. This clonotype showed up just once. Its antigen is unidentified. A much larger clonotype is one base distant, so this may be a read error. Roughly 10 milliliters of peripheral blood were drawn from each donor. At least 5.5 micrograms of total RNA were extracted per sample.

Sequenced: blood. This clonotype was obtained from a woman of 80 years or more in good health. The rearrangement uses TRBV11-2 and TRBJ1-1, with D unresolved. This CDR3 is CASSVREGTEAFF. The CDR3 DNA reads TGTGCCAGCAGCGTAAGGGAAGGCACTGAAGCTTTCTTT. Full variable domain (rest looked up from reference TRBV11-2 and TRBJ1-1): EAGVAQSPRYKIIEKRQSVAFWCNPISGHATLYWYQQILGQGPKLLIQFQNNGVVDDSQLPKDRFSAERLKGVDSTLKIQPAKLEDSAVYLCASSVREGTEAFFGQGTRLTVV.